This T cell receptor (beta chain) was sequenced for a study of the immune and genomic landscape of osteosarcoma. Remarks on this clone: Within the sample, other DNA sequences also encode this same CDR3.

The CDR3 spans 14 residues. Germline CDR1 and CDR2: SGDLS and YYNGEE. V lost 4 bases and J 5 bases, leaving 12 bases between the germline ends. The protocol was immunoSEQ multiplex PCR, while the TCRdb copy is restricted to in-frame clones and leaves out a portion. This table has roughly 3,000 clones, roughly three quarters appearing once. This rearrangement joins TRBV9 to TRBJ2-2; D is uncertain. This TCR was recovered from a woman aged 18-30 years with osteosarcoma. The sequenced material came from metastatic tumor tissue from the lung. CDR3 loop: CASSLPGGTGELFF. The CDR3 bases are TGTGCCAGCAGCCTCCCCGGCGGTACCGGGGAGCTGTTTTTT.